The 9 T cell receptor beta chains below come from one sample, sequenced in a study of shared clonotypes between healthy human individuals. TCRdb keeps only in-frame clones here, not all; method: immunoSEQ multiplex PCR. The table lists roughly 2.1 million clones, 85% to 95% of them singletons. Naivety among CD8 cells was defined by CD45RO negativity and positive CCR7 selection, thereby excluding terminally differentiated effector memory CD45RA+ cells. The sample taken for sequencing was naive CD8+ T cells from PBMCs. Receptors were obtained from a man aged 18 to 30 in good health. Some clones in this sample may be carry-over from other donors' samples.

V gene TRBV5-6 combines with J gene TRBJ2-5; 8 bases line up with TRBD2. Germline V gene lookup returns CDR1 SGHDT and CDR2 YYEEEE. The CDR3 contains 17 residues. Losses at the gene ends were 2 bases for V and 5 bases for J; bases not matched to a gene: 14. CDR3 region: CASSFLSSGTRVETQYF. The CDR3 coding sequence is TGTGCCAGCAGCTTCCTTTCCAGCGGGACTAGAGTTGAGACCCAGTACTTC.

The chain couples TRBV15 to TRBJ2-3, with 7 bases matching TRBD2. This CDR3 is built from 13 residues. Germline V gene data show CDR1 as LNHNV and CDR2 as YYDKDF (reference sequence). V shed 2 bases, J shed 6 bases, and the junction held 2 bases outside the gene matches. CDR3 residues: CATSRLRGDTQYF. In nucleotides, the CDR3 is TGTGCCACCAGCAGACTGCGGGGGGATACGCAGTATTTT.

This sequence joins TRBV15 and TRBJ2-3; D gene uncertain. There are 13 residues in the CDR3. CDR1 LNHNV and CDR2 YYDKDF come from the germline V gene (reference sequence). V gave up 1 base and J gave up 4 bases, with 6 bases separating them. The CDR3 DNA is TGTGCCACCAGCAGAGTATCCGCAGATACGCAGTATTTT. Its protein is CATSRVSADTQYF.

The chain carries TRBV18 and TRBJ2-5; D gene unclear. V was trimmed by 1 base and J by 5 bases, leaving 11 bases between them. The CDR3 length is 14 residues. Germline V lookup: CDR1 KGHSH, CDR2 LQKENI. This chain's CDR3 is CASSPQARKETQYF. CDR3 bases: TGTGCCAGCTCACCACAGGCCAGGAAGGAGACCCAGTACTTC.

This clone was counted a single time. The chain couples TRBV13 to TRBJ2-7; 8 bases align to TRBD1. Germline CDR1 reads PRHDT; CDR2 reads FYEKMQ (reference sequence). This CDR3 region has 14 residues. The trim removed 5 bases at V and 2 bases at J, leaving 5 bases unmatched. The CDR3 bases are TGTGCCAGCAGCGACAGGGGCGCGACCTACGAGCAGTACTTC. Protein sequence: CASSDRGATYEQYF.

J is TRBJ1-2 and V is TRBV27, with D unresolved. This CDR3 comprises 15 residues. Trimming removed 2 bases from V and 0 bases from J, with 10 bases in between. The germline V gene encodes CDR1 MNHEY and CDR2 SMNVEV (reference sequence). The CDR3 sequence: CASSLHSPANYGYTF. CDR3 bases: TGTGCCAGCAGTTTACACAGCCCAGCTAACTATGGCTACACCTTC.

V is TRBV28 and J is TRBJ2-1, with 11 bases matching TRBD2. V lost 6 bases and J lost 8; bases outside the gene matches: 9. Germline V gives CDR1 MDHEN, CDR2 SYDVKM. This CDR3 is 15 amino acids long. The CDR3 nucleotides read TGTGCCAGCAGATCACTAGCGGGAGAGGTATATGAGCAGTTCTTC. Protein: CASRSLAGEVYEQFF.

The chain combines TRBV28 with TRBJ1-2; perhaps TRBD1 as D (5 bases). This CDR3 has 16 amino acids. The V gene lost 7 bases and the J gene lost 0 bases, with 18 bases spanning the gap. Germline V gene data show CDR1 as MDHEN and CDR2 as SYDVKM. The CDR3 spells CASIPRGWGANYGYTF. DNA of the CDR3: TGTGCCAGCATCCCCAGAGGTTGGGGGGCTAACTATGGCTACACCTTC.

Concerning this clone: The same CDR3 can be traced to other DNA sequences in this sample. The chain carries TRBV27 and TRBJ2-7, with D unresolved. The length of the CDR3 is 13 residues. CDR1 and CDR2 from the germline V gene are MNHEY and SMNVEV (reference sequence). Trimming took 3 bases from V and 3 from J, leaving 9 bases between them. The CDR3 spells CASSFGRLYEQYF. Written as DNA, the CDR3 is TGTGCCAGCAGTTTCGGCAGGCTCTACGAGCAGTACTTC.